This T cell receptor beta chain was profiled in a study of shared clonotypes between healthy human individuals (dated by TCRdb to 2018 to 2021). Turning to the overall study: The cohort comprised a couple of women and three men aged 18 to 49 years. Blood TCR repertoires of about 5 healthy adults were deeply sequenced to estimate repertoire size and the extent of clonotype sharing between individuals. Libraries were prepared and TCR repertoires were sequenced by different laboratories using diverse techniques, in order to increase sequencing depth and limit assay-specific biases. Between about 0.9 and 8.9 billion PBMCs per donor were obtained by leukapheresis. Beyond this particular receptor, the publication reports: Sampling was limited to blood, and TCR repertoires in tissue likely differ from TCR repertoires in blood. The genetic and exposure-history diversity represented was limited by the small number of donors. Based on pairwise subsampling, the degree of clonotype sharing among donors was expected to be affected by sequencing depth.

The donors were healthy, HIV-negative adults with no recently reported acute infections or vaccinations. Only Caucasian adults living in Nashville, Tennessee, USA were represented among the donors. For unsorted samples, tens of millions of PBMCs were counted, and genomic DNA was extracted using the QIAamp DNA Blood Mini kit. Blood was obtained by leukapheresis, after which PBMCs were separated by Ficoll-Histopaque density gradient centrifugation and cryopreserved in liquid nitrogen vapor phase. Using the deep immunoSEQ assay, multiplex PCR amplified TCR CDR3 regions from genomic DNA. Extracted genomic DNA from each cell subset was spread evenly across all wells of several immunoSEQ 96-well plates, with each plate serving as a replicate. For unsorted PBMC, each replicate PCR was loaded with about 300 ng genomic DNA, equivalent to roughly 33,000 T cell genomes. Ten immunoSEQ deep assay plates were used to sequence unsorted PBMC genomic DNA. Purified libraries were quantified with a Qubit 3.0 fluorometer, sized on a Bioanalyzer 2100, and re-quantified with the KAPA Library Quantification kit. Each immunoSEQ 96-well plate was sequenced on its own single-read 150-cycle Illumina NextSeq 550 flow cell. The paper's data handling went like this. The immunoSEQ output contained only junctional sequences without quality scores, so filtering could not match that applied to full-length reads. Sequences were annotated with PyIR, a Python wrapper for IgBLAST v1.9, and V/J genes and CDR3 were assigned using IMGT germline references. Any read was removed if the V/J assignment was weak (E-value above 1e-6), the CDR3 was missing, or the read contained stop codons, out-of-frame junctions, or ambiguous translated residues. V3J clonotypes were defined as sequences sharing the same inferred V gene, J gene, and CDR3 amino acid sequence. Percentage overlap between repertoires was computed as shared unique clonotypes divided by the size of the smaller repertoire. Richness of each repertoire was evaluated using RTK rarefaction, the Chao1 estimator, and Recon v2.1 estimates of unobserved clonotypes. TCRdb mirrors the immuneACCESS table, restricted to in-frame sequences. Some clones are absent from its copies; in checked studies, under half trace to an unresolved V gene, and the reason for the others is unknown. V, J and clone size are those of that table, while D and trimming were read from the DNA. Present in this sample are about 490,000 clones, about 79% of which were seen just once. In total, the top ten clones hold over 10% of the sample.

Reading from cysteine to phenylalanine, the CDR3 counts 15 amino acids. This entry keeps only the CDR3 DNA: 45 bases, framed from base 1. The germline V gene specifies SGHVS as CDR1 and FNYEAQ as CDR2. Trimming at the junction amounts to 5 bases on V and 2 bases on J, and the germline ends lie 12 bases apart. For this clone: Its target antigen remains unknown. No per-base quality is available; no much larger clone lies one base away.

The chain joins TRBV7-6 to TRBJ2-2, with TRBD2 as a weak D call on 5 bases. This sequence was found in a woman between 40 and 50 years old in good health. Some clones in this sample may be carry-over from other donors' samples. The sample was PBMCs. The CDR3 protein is CASSLRTFNTGELFF. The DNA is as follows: TGTGCCAGCAGCCTAAGGACTTTCAACACCGGGGAGCTGTTTTTT.